A selection of T cell receptor beta chains follows, all from one sample in a study of cytomegalovirus exposure and HLA in healthy donors. TCRdb's table, derived via immunoSEQ multiplex PCR, lists solely in-frame clones and lacks some. This sample has over 150,000 clones; around 83% occur once, and the top ten carry about 2.4%. Sequencing input: PBMCs. These receptor sequences come from a man aged 25 to 40 in good health and CMV-seropositive. CDR3s include the opening cysteine and the closing phenylalanine or tryptophan.

TRBV7-3,CASSLRQGAGELFF
TRBV29-1,CSVLGTGPYSGNTIYF
TRBV28,CASTLLGGQGETQYF
TRBV2,CASSRTLRGTGELFF
TRBV5-1,CASSFRAGGTDTQYF
TRBV7-3,CASSSHTGELFF
TRBV5-8,CASSRGGSYEEQYF
TRBV7-6,CASSLGGLAGTYYNEQFF
TRBV13,CASSLAGDWNEQFF
TRBV6-6,CASSPTTGEAFF
TRBV7-9,CASSPISGRGNYEQYF
TRBV13,CASSFYLTGATSDTQYF
TRBV10-3,CAISGGTSGGDIQYF
TRBV7-9,CASSGTHSTDTQYF
TRBV5-6,CASSLAASGNYEQYF
TRBV6-5,CASSYSVLAGVNEQFF
TRBV5-1,CASSFSQLAGAHEQYF
TRBV15,CATSRDASTGAYTEAFF
TRBV4-2,CASSQERGTREKLFF
TRBV4-3,CASSQDQGTSGANVLTF
TRBV2,CASRGQSNQPQHF
TRBV13,CASKGQETQYF
TRBV7-2,CASSFRDRLYGYTF
TRBV10-3,CAISESIQNNQPQHF
TRBV2,CARDAGHDQPQHF
TRBV6-5,CASSYQGVATEAFF
TRBV6-5,CASSWGNSYEQYF
TRBV27,CASSLSRQFYEQYF
TRBV7-9,CSSSLDTVNTEAFF
TRBV27,CASSSTSVTDTQYF
TRBV5-1,CASSLGTYQGYEQYF
TRBV6-5,CASSPWWSSYNEQFF
TRBV2,CASRASGRMGEQYF
TRBV5-6,CASSLRQGFEQFF
TRBV7-2,CASSPRAGDYNEQFF
TRBV5-8,CASPTPSGRAYNEQFF
TRBV7-8,CASSSWTSPGANSPLHF
TRBV6-6,CASRPRQGQPQHF
TRBV5-3,CARSGTAGGPVLYNEQFF
TRBV5-5,CASRDKEAQPQHF
TRBV10-1,CASNRTSGVARQYF
TRBV6-5,CASSPDRVQRKQYF
TRBV7-2,CASSLGSGGTYEQYF
TRBV7-8,CASLGTGLTGELFF
TRBV14,CASSQDLRSLGEKLFF
TRBV29-1,CSVSGGEETQYF
TRBV19,CASSMNVAGEQYF
TRBV5-6,CASSSGWAYEQYF
TRBV29-1,CSVEMTRDTEAFF
TRBV6-5,CASSGQGNYGYTF